This T cell receptor beta chain is from a study of T cells in localized non-small cell lung cancer. Notes on this clone: The antigen remains undetermined.

The V end lost 5 bases, the J end lost 3 bases, and 7 bases lay between the germline ends. Germline CDR1 and CDR2: SEHNR and FQNEAQ (reference sequence). This CDR3 comprises 12 residues. Study-level results: Measurement of T cell clonality placed uninvolved adjacent lung highest, above the level in tumor.

TCRdb's copy holds only in-frame clones and misses some; the assay was immunoSEQ multiplex PCR. The table has about 28,000 clones, approximately 84% seen once. The specimen was peripheral blood mononuclear cells, collected before any cancer treatment. The clonotype comes from a man aged 40 to 75 with stage III lung adenocarcinoma. This chain links TRBV7-9 with TRBJ2-5, with D tentatively TRBD1 (6 bases). CDR3 in amino acids: CASSRTEETQYF. CDR3 coding DNA: TGTGCCAGCAGCCGGACAGAAGAGACCCAGTACTTC.